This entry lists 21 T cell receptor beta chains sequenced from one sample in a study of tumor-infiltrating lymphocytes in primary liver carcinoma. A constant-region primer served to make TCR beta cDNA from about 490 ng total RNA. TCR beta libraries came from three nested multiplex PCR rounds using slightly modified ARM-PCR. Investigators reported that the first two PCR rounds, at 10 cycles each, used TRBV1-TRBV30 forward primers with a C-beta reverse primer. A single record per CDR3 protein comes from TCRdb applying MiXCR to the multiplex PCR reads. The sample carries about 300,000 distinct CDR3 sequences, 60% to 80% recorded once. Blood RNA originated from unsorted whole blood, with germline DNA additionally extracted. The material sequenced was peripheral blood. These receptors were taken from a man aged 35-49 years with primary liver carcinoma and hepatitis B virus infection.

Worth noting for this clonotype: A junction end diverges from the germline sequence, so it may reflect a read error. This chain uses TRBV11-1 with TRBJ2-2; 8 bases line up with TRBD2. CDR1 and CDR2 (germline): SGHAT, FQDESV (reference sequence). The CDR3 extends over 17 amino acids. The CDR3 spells CASSLILAGPNTGELFF. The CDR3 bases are TGTGCCAGCAGCTTAATCCTAGCGGGCCCGAACACAGGGGAGCTGTTTTTT. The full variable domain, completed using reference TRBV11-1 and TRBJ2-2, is EAEVAQSPRYKITEKSQAVAFWCDPISGHATLYWYRQILGQGPELLVQFQDESVVDDSQLPKDRFSAERLKGVDSTLKIQPAELGDSAMYLCASSLILAGPNTGELFFGEGSRLTVL.

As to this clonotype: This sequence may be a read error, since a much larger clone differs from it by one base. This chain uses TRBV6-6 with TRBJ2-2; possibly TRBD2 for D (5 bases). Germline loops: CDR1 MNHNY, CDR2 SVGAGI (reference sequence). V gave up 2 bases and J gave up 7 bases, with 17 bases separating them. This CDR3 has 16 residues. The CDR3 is CASSYLAPRSGGELFF. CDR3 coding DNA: TGTGCCAGCAGTTACCTGGCGCCACGAAGCGGCGGGGAGCTGTTTTTT.

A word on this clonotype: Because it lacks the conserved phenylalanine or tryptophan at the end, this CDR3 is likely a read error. The CDR3 coding sequence is TGTGCCAGCAGTTTGACTAGCGGGGGTGCAGATACGCAGTATTTG. Translating gives CASSLTSGGADTQYL. The genes are TRBV6-6 and TRBJ2-3; 12 bases align to TRBD2. Germline V CDR1 and CDR2: MNHNY, SVGAGI (reference sequence). Trimming at V came to 4 bases and at J to 4 bases, leaving 3 bases not matched to a gene. The CDR3 contains 15 residues.

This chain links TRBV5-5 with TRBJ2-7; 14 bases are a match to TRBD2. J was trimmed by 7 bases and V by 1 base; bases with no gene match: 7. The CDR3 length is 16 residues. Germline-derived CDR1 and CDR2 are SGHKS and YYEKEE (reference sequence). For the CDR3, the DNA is TGTGCCAGCAGCTTGCGACTAGCGGGAGGGAAGGAAGAGCAGTACTTC. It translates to CASSLRLAGGKEEQYF.

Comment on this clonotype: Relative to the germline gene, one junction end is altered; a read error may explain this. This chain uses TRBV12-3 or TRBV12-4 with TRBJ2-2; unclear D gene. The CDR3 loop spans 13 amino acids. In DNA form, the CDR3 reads TGTGACAGCAGCCCCGGTTTCGGTGGGGAGCTGTTTTTT. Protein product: CDSSPGFGGELFF.

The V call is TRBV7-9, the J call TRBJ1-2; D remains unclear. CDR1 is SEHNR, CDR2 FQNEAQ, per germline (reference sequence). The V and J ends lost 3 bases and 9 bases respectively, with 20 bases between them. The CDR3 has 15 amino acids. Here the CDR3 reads CASSLGTMDDRRYTF. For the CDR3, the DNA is TGTGCCAGCAGCTTGGGTACAATGGATGATAGGCGCTACACCTTC. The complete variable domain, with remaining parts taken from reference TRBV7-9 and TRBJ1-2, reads DTGVSQNPRHKITKRGQNVTFRCDPISEHNRLYWYRQTLGQGPEFLTYFQNEAQLEKSRLLSDRFSAERPKGSFSTLEIQRTEQGDSAMYLCASSLGTMDDRRYTFGSGTRLTVV.

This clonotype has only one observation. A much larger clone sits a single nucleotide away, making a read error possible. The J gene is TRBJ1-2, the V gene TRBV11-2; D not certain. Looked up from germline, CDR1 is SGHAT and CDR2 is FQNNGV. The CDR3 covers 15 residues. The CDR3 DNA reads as TGTGCCAGCAGCTTAGATCAAAGGGAGTCCTATGACTACACCTTC. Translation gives CASSLDQRESYDYTF. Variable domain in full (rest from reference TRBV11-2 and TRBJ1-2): EAGVAQSPRYKIIEKRQSVAFWCNPISGHATLYWYQQILGQGPKLLIQFQNNGVVDDSQLPKDRFSAERLKGVDSTLKIQPAKLEDSAVYLCASSLDQRESYDYTFGSGTRLTVV.

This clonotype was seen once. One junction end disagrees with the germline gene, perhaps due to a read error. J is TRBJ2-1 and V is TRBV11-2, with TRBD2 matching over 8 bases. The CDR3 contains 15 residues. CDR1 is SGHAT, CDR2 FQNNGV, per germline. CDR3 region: CASSQGLGYGDDQFF. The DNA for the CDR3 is TGTGCCAGCAGTCAGGGACTAGGGTATGGCGATGATCAGTTCTTC.

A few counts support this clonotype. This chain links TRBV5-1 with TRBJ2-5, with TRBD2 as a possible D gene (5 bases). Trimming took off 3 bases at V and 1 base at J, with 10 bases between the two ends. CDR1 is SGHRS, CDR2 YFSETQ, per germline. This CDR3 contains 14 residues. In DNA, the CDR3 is TGCGCCAGCAGCTACGGACTGACCCAAGAGACCCAGTACTTC. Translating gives CASSYGLTQETQYF.

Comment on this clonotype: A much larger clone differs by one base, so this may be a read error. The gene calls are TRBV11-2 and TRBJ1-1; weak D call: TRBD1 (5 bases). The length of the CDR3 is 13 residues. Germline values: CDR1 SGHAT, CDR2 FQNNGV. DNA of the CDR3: TGTGCCAGCAGCTTCGGTGGGGGGTTAGAAGCTCTCTTT. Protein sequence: CASSFGGGLEALF. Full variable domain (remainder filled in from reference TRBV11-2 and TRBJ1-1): EAGVAQSPRYKIIEKRQSVAFWCNPISGHATLYWYQQILGQGPKLLIQFQNNGVVDDSQLPKDRFSAERLKGVDSTLKIQPAKLEDSAVYLCASSFGGGLEALFGQGTRLTVV.

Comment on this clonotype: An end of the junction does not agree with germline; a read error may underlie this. CDR3 bases: TGTGCCACCAGTGATGGGGACCCCGGGGTGTACGAGGAGTACTTC. Its protein product is CATSDGDPGVYEEYF. The chain carries TRBV24-1 and TRBJ2-7; either TRBD1 or TRBD2 may fit D (5 bases each). CDR3 length equals 15 residues. CDR1 KGHDR and CDR2 SFDVKD come from the germline V gene.

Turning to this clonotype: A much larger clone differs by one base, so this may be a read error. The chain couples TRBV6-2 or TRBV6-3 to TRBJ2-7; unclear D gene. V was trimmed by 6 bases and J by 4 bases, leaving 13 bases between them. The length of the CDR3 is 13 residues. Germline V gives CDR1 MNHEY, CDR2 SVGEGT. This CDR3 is CASRQQSSYEQYF. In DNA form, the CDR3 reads TGTGCCAGCAGGCAACAGAGCTCATACGAGCAGTACTTC.

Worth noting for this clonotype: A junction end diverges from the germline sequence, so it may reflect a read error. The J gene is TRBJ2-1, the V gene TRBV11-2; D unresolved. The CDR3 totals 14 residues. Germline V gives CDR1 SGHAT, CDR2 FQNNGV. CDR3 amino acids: CASSPARGSNGQFF. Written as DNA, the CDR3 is TGTGCCAGCAGCCCGGCGCGTGGCTCCAATGGGCAGTTCTTC.

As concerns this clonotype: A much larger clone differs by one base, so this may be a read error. CDR3 sequence reads: CASSPRTSGPSTDTQYF. Written as DNA, the CDR3 is TGTGCCAGCAGTCCAAGGACTAGCGGCCCTAGCACAGATACGCAGTATTTT. The gene calls are TRBV12-3 or TRBV12-4 and TRBJ2-3; 10 nucleotides match TRBD2. J was trimmed by 0 bases and V by 5 bases; bases with no gene match: 8. The CDR3 covers 17 residues.

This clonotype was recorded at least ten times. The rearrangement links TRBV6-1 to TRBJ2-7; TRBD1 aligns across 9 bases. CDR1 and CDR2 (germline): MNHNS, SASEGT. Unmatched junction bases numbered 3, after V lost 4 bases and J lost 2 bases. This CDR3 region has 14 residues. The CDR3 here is CASSAGTGPYEQYF. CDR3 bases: TGTGCCAGCAGTGCGGGGACAGGGCCCTACGAGCAGTACTTC.

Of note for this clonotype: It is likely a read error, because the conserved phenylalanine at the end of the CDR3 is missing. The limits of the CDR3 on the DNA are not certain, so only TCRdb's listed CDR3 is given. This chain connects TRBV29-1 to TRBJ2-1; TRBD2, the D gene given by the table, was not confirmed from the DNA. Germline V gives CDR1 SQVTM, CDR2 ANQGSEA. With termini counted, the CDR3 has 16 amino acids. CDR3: CSVATLAGGSYNEQFL.

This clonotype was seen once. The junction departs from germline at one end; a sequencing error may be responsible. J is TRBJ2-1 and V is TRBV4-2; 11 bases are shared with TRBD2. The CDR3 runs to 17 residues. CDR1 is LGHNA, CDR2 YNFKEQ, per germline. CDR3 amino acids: CANSQEPGLAGGNDQFF. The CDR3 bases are TGTGCCAACAGCCAAGAGCCCGGGCTAGCGGGAGGCAATGATCAGTTCTTC.

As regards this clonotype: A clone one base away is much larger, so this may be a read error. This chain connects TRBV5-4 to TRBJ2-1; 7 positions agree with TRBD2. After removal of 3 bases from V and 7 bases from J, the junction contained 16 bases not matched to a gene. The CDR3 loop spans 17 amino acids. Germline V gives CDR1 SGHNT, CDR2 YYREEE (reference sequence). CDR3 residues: CASSWGGLTSRTNEQFF. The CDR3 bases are TGTGCCAGCAGCTGGGGGGGATTGACTAGCAGGACGAATGAGCAGTTCTTC.

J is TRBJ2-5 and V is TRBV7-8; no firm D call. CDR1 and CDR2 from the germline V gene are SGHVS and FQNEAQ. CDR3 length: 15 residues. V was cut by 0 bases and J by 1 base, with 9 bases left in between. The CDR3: CASSLARAGQETQYF. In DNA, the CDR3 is TGTGCCAGCAGCTTAGCTAGGGCAGGCCAAGAGACCCAGTACTTC.

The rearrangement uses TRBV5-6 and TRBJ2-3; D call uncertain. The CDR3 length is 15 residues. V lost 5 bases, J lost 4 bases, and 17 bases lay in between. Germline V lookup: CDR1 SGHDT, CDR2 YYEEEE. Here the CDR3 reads CASSLNGAPPDTQYF. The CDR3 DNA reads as TGTGCCAGCAGTTTGAATGGCGCCCCTCCAGATACGCAGTATTTT.

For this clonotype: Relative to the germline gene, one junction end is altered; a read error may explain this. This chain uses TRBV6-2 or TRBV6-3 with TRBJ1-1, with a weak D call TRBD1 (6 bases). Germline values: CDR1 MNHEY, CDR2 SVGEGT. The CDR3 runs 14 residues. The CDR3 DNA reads TGTGCCAGCAGTGAACAGGGAAGGGGGACTGAAGCTGTCTTT. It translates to CASSEQGRGTEAVF.